These T cell receptor beta chains were read from a single sample in a study of Graves' ophthalmopathy and Graves' hyperthyroidism. Using its own MiXCR run on the multiplex PCR reads, TCRdb lists one record per CDR3 protein. The sample lists 300,000 to 400,000 distinct CDR3 sequences, under 20% occurring once. The sequenced material came from peripheral blood. Every receptor here comes from an adult man with Graves' ophthalmopathy. CDR3s include the opening cysteine and the closing phenylalanine or tryptophan. A D gene is named only where the DNA matches it firmly. Only part of the rows carry a size: once, few, many, or a class if the clone is expanded.

DNA	CDR3	V	size	J	D
TGTGCCAGCAGGCTAAGGGGCTCTGGGGCCAACGTCCTGACTTTC	CASRLRGSGANVLTF	TRBV6-4	.	TRBJ2-6	.
TGTGCCAGCAGGCCCGTCCGGGGGGGCGGCGAGACCCAGTACTTC	CASRPVRGGGETQYF	TRBV12-3/TRBV12-4	many	TRBJ2-5	TRBD2
TGTGCCAGCAGTTATTCTGGGACAGGCAATTTTTACACTGAAGCTTTCTTT	CASSYSGTGNFYTEAFF	TRBV6-2/TRBV6-3	many	TRBJ1-1	TRBD1
TGTGCCAGCAGCGAAAACCGGGACAGACCTAACTATGGCTACACCTTC	CASSENRDRPNYGYTF	TRBV9	many	TRBJ1-2	TRBD1
TGTGCCAGCAGCGTCGGACTTAGCAATCAGCCCCAGCATTTT	CASSVGLSNQPQHF	TRBV11-2	many	TRBJ1-5	.
TGTGCCAGCAGCTTAGCTTCTTCCAGGGTGTCGCTCTACGAGCAGTACTTC	CASSLASSRVSLYEQYF	TRBV7-2	many	TRBJ2-7	.
TGTGCCAGCAGCCAAGACGTTGGGAACACTGAAGCTTTCTTT	CASSQDVGNTEAFF	TRBV14	.	TRBJ1-1	.
TGCAGTGCCAGAGTGACTAGCGGGGGAAAGGGAGAGCAGTACTTC	CSARVTSGGKGEQYF	TRBV20-1	many	TRBJ2-7	TRBD2
TGTGCCAGCAGCTTCTCCGCGGCGGCCCAAGAGACCCAGTACTTC	CASSFSAAAQETQYF	TRBV11-2	many	TRBJ2-5	.
TGTGCCAGCAGTTTGACTAGCGGGAAAACCGAGTACTTC	CASSLTSGKTEYF	TRBV6-5	many	TRBJ2-7	TRBD2
TGTGCCAGCAGCAGAGACAGGGTCGGGAGGCCCCAGCATTTT	CASSRDRVGRPQHF	TRBV7-2	many	TRBJ1-5	TRBD1
TGTGCCAGCAGTGAAATAGTCGGGCAGCTGAACACTGAAGCTTTCTTT	CASSEIVGQLNTEAFF	TRBV6-1	many	TRBJ1-1	.
TGTGCCAGCAGTTTGGGACAGGGCGAGCAGTACTTC	CASSLGQGEQYF	TRBV12-3/TRBV12-4	.	TRBJ2-7	TRBD1
TGTGCCAGCACCACCGGGACAGGGGTTCGACAGCCCCAGCATTTT	CASTTGTGVRQPQHF	TRBV12-3/TRBV12-4	many	TRBJ1-5	TRBD1
TGCGCCAGCAGCTTGGAAGGACAGGGCTACTATGGCTACACCTTC	CASSLEGQGYYGYTF	TRBV5-1	many	TRBJ1-2	TRBD1
TGTGCCAGCAGCCCGTCGGGCGCGTTGAACATTCAGTACTTC	CASSPSGALNIQYF	TRBV7-8	many	TRBJ2-4	.
TGTGCCAGTAGTATGACCAGGCTGACTGAAGCTTTCTTT	CASSMTRLTEAFF	TRBV19	.	TRBJ1-1	.
TGTGCCAGCAGTTACTCTAGCGGGAGATACACCGGGGAGCTGTTTTTT	CASSYSSGRYTGELFF	TRBV6-5	many	TRBJ2-2	TRBD2
TGTGCCAGCAGTTTAGACCAGACAGATAGCAATCAGCCCCAGCATTTT	CASSLDQTDSNQPQHF	TRBV12-3/TRBV12-4	many	TRBJ1-5	.
TGTGCCAGCAGCTTACTTGGGACAGGGCACTACGAGCAGTACTTC	CASSLLGTGHYEQYF	TRBV7-6	many	TRBJ2-7	TRBD1
TGTGCCAGCAGCCCCCAGGGTTCGGAGACCCAGTACTTC	CASSPQGSETQYF	TRBV2	.	TRBJ2-5	.
TGTGCCAGCAGTTACTCTCGGGGGACCAATAATTCACCCCTCCACTTT	CASSYSRGTNNSPLHF	TRBV6-2/TRBV6-3	many	TRBJ1-6	.
TGCGCCAGCAGCCCCCCGGGAGGGGTGGATAACTATGGCTACACCTTC	CASSPPGGVDNYGYTF	TRBV5-1	many	TRBJ1-2	.
TGCGCCAGCAGCTTGGATGGGGAGGATCAGGGCTACACCTTC	CASSLDGEDQGYTF	TRBV5-1	many	TRBJ1-2	.
TGTGCCTGGAGTCCGAAAGACAGGGGCAATCAGCCCCAGCATTTT	CAWSPKDRGNQPQHF	TRBV30	many	TRBJ1-5	TRBD1
TGTGCCAGCAGCGTAGCCGGGACAGTGTCGCGTGGCTACACCTTC	CASSVAGTVSRGYTF	TRBV7-9	many	TRBJ1-2	TRBD1
TGTGCCAGTAGCCGACAGGGTACGGGACAGCCCCAGCATTTT	CASSRQGTGQPQHF	TRBV19	many	TRBJ1-5	TRBD1
TGTGCCAGCAGCTTAGGCGCGCAAGGTTGGGAGACCCAGTACTTC	CASSLGAQGWETQYF	TRBV11-2	many	TRBJ2-5	.
TGCAGTGCTAGAGTACCCGGGAGATCAAACATTCAGTACTTC	CSARVPGRSNIQYF	TRBV20-1	many	TRBJ2-4	.
TGTGCCAGCAGTTCACCTTGGACAGGGCCGAACACTGAAGCTTTCTTT	CASSSPWTGPNTEAFF	TRBV6-2/TRBV6-3	many	TRBJ1-1	TRBD1
TGTGGCAGCAGTTTAGATCGGGGGGTTGAGACCCAGTACTTC	CGSSLDRGVETQYF	TRBV12-3/TRBV12-4	many	TRBJ2-5	TRBD2
TGTGCCAGCAGTTTCAAGGGAATTGGCTCTGGCTACACCTTC	CASSFKGIGSGYTF	TRBV28	many	TRBJ1-2	.
TGTGCCTGGACCCAAGAAACGGGGTTCGACACCGGGGAGCTGTTTTTT	CAWTQETGFDTGELFF	TRBV30	many	TRBJ2-2	.
TGTGCCTGGAGTGTTCAGGGGGCGCAGGAGACCCAGTACTTC	CAWSVQGAQETQYF	TRBV30	many	TRBJ2-5	TRBD1
TGTGCCAGCAGTTACGGGGGACCCAACGAGCAGTACTTC	CASSYGGPNEQYF	TRBV6-5	once	TRBJ2-7	.
TGTGCCAGCAGCTTAGACCCGGTCAGGGGGGAGACCCAGTACTTC	CASSLDPVRGETQYF	TRBV7-2	.	TRBJ2-5	TRBD1
TGTGCCAGCAGTGAATACACAGGGAATGGCTACACCTTC	CASSEYTGNGYTF	TRBV6-1	.	TRBJ1-2	.
TGTGCCAGCAGTCTACGCGGCGTTTGGACTGAAGCTTTCTTT	CASSLRGVWTEAFF	TRBV6-5	many	TRBJ1-1	.
TGTGCCAGCAGATACTCGGGGGGTTACAATCAGCCCCAGCATTTT	CASRYSGGYNQPQHF	TRBV7-2	.	TRBJ1-5	.
TGCGCCAGCAGCTGGGATCAGGGCAGTAGCTCCTACGAGCAGTACTTC	CASSWDQGSSSYEQYF	TRBV5-1	many	TRBJ2-7	.
TGTGCCTGGAGTCCGGGACTCGGGACTGAAGCTTTCTTT	CAWSPGLGTEAFF	TRBV30	many	TRBJ1-1	.
TGTGCCAGCAGCTTAATTCGGACAGGGGAGACTGAAGCTTTCTTT	CASSLIRTGETEAFF	TRBV7-3	many	TRBJ1-1	TRBD1
TGTGCCAGCAGCTTAGATACTGGGGACATCCAAGAGACCCAGTACTTC	CASSLDTGDIQETQYF	TRBV11-2	many	TRBJ2-5	.
TGTGCCACCAGCAATTCCAGGGGGGCCACTGAAGCTTTCTTT	CATSNSRGATEAFF	TRBV15	many	TRBJ1-1	TRBD1